There are a few counts of the clone carrying this TCR beta chain. The antigen is unknown. This sample is part of a study of T cell repertoires in cytomegalovirus infection. Across the whole study: As its CMV epitopes, the study selected recently identified HLA-C-restricted and well-studied HLA-B-restricted targets. CMV infection together with matching HLA type was indicated by public TCR beta signatures.

Study results and caveats: Using cumulative public TCR beta family frequency, the authors identified those who carried CMV together with the relevant HLA. Within the response measured ex vivo, HLA-C-restricted CMV-specific TCR beta clonotypes were dominant.

From the reads, TCRdb called clonotypes with MiXCR, one entry per CDR3 protein. Here the sample spans approximately 1,000,000 distinct CDR3 sequences, under 40% being singletons. Germline-derived CDR1 and CDR2 are MGHDK and SYGVNS. Trimming removed 1 base at V and 3 bases at J, with 12 bases between. The CDR3 sequence is 15 residues long. The receptor was isolated from a human donor in good health (CMV status not recorded). Some clones in this sample may be carry-over from other donors' samples. This sequence joins TRBV25-1 and TRBJ1-2, with D tentatively TRBD1 (5 bases). Sample: cultured CD8+ T cells from PBMCs, taken from culture after CMV antigen stimulation. The CDR3 DNA follows: TGTGCCAGCAGTGAATCGGGGGGATGGGACTATGGCTACACCTTC. Translating gives CASSESGGWDYGYTF.